The sequence of this T cell receptor beta chain was determined in a study of immune evolution from preneoplasia to lung adenocarcinoma. Study-wide context: HLA loss of heterozygosity: over 5.5% AIS, roughly 15% MIA, more than 25% ADC, none AAH. Regarding the study as a whole: Later-stage lesions appeared to have more T cells, more diversity, less clonality.

For this clone: The antigen is unknown.

The table came from immunoSEQ multiplex PCR; TCRdb's copy has only in-frame clones and leaves some out. The table includes about 7,600 clones, 81% detected once. Germline CDR1 reads SGDLS; CDR2 reads YYNGEE. The CDR3 has 14 amino acids. Trimming cost V 4 bases and J 3 bases; bases outside gene matches: 6. Sequencing was performed on FFPE invasive lung adenocarcinoma tissue. This sequence originates from a person aged 45-60 years with lung adenocarcinoma. This chain connects TRBV9 to TRBJ2-7, with 8 bases that match TRBD2. CDR3 bases: TGTGCCAGCAGCCTAGCAAGCGGGAGCTACGAGCAGTACTTC. Encoded protein: CASSLASGSYEQYF.